This T cell receptor (beta chain) came from a study of cytomegalovirus exposure and HLA in healthy donors (TCRdb year 2017). In the study overall: The 500 to 800 repertoires of the first cohort and the approximately 130 validation repertoires were produced on the same platform, according to a later analysis. The study aimed to test whether cataloging public T cell receptors could reveal signatures of past pathogen exposure. Besides the first cohort of more than 650 subjects, a separate validation cohort made up of 90 to 150 different subjects was used. High-throughput TCR immunosequencing, statistical association of individual TCRs with disease status, and machine learning were combined to predict cytomegalovirus infection status. Overall results and qualifications from the work: The classifier was reported to diagnose cytomegalovirus status with high specificity and sensitivity in both the original and validation cohorts. The authors suggested that the approach could potentially be extended to other disease states and immunological phenotypes. In the study, approximately 150 TCR beta chains were listed as associated with cytomegalovirus. Most TCR sequences were observed very rarely across donors, whereas some public TCRs were present in many individuals. Of the cluster scores, roughly 95% were above 0 in a later analysis, which found that TCRs clustered in the first cohort also tended to co-occur in the roughly 130 validation repertoires. In vitro tests confirmed that a few of the cytomegalovirus-associated TCR beta chains recognize cytomegalovirus antigens. All 120 or so repertoires were used to score co-occurrence in the validation cohort in a later analysis, because that analysis had no HLA typing for the cohort.

Separate from the roughly 650-subject first cohort, the validation cohort of some 130 subjects was the group to which the donors belonged. Libraries came from the immunoSEQ multiplex PCR assay. From the authors' description of their analysis: A statistical classification framework was built to diagnose cytomegalovirus status from the catalog of TCR beta chain sequences. The immuneACCESS repertoire file appears here via TCRdb, limited to in-frame rearrangements. These files lack a portion of the clones; in checked studies, under half of the deficit traces to unresolved V genes, and the cause of the others is not known. V and J calls and clone size are those listed in that table; D and trimming were worked out from the DNA. The table for this sample lists 250,000 to 350,000 clones; 86% of them were counted only once. The leading ten clones occupy around 0.8% of the sample. This clone was counted a single time. Its antigen is not yet known. Base-call qualities are not available, and no considerably larger clone is one nucleotide away.

The sequenced sample consisted of PBMCs. This clonotype was obtained from a woman aged 18-30 years in good health and CMV-seronegative.

CDR3 protein: CAARLAGADEQFF. The DNA is TGTGCCGCCCGACTAGCGGGAGCAGATGAGCAGTTCTTC. Recombination linked TRBV10-3 to TRBJ2-1; 12 central nucleotides agree with TRBD2. V trim: 11 bases; J trim: 8 bases; unmatched bases: 7. The germline V gene sets CDR1 to ENHRY and CDR2 to SYGVKD. The CDR3 contains 13 residues, cysteine and phenylalanine counted. Just the 39-base CDR3 DNA is kept, in frame starting at base 1.